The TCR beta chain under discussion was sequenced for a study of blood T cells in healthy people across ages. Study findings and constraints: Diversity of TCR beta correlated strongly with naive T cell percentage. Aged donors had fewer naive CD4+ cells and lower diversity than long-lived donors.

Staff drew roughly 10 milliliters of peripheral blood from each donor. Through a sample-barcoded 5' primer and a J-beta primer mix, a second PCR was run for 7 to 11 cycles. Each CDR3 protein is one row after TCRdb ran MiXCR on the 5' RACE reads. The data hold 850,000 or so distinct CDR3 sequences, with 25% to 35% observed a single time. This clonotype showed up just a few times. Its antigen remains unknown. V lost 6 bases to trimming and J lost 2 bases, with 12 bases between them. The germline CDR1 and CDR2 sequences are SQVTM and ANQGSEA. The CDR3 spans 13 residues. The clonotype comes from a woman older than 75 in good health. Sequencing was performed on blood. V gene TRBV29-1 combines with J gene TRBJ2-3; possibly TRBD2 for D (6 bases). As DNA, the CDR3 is TGCAGCGTCGGGACTGCCAACACAGATACGCAGTATTTT. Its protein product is CSVGTANTDTQYF.